This T cell receptor (beta chain) derives from a study of shared clonotypes between healthy human individuals (dated by TCRdb to about 2020). Background for the entire study: Three men and a couple of women, aged 18 to 49 years, made up the cohort. For each donor, CD4 naive and CD4 memory were each run on three plates, CD8 naive on two plates, and CD8 memory on one plate. Blood TCR repertoires of about five healthy adults were deeply sequenced to estimate repertoire size and the extent of clonotype sharing between individuals. Different laboratories and diverse techniques were used to prepare libraries and sequence TCR repertoires, to increase sequencing depth and limit assay-specific biases. Each donor's leukapheresis produced roughly between roughly 0.9 and 9 billion PBMCs. Here is what the overall study found, with its caveats: Naive subsets generally had larger estimated clonotype richness than memory subsets did. Compared with non-shared clonotypes, the clonotypes found in all four sorted-subset donors had higher generation probabilities. Even with the large sequencing depth, rarefaction of the sorted-subset datasets indicated that sequencing was incomplete. Because the study included only a small number of donors, the genetic and exposure-history diversity represented was limited. Pairwise subsampling indicated that sequencing depth was expected to affect the degree of clonotype sharing among donors. Only blood was sampled, and tissue TCR repertoires likely differ from those in blood. When a few donors were compared, the shared fraction of clonotypes was about 5.4% for naive CD4, roughly 3.4% for naive CD8, 2% to 2.5% for memory CD4, and roughly 0.43% for memory CD8.

The germline V gene encodes CDR1 MGHDK and CDR2 SYGVNS. CDR3 length: 13 amino acids, cysteine to phenylalanine. Only the CDR3 part of the read is kept: 39 bases, read in frame from the first base. Trimming at the junction amounts to 3 bases on V and 0 bases on J, and the germline ends lie 3 bases apart. TCR CDR3 regions were amplified from genomic DNA by multiplex PCR using the deep immunoSEQ assay. Extracted genomic DNA from each cell subset was distributed evenly across all wells of several immunoSEQ 96-well plates, and each plate was treated as a replicate. For sorted subsets, 150 to 250 ng of genomic DNA, equivalent to some 30,000 T cell genomes, went into each replicate PCR. Purified libraries were quantified with a Qubit 3.0 fluorometer, sized on a Bioanalyzer 2100, and re-quantified with the KAPA Library Quantification kit. A separate single-read 150-cycle Illumina NextSeq 550 flow cell was used to sequence each immunoSEQ 96-well plate. As for the original processing: Because the immunoSEQ output included only junctional sequences and no quality scores, the filtering could not be the same as the filtering used for full-length reads. Sequences were annotated with PyIR, a Python wrapper for IgBLAST v1.9, using IMGT germline references to assign V/J genes and CDR3. Any read was removed if the V/J assignment was weak (E-value above 1e-6), the CDR3 was missing, or the read contained stop codons, out-of-frame junctions, or ambiguous translated residues. V3J clonotypes were defined as sequences sharing the same inferred V gene, J gene, and CDR3 amino acid sequence. The percentage overlap between two repertoires was calculated by dividing the number of shared unique clonotypes by the size of the smaller repertoire. Repertoire richness was assessed with RTK rarefaction, the Chao1 estimator, and Recon v2.1 estimates of unobserved clonotypes. OLGA was used to compute generation probabilities for all TCRbeta clonotypes that the gDNA method yielded from a handful of donors. TCRdb limited this immuneACCESS table to in-frame rearrangements with V and J called. A share of clones is missing; checked studies link under half to unresolved V genes, and the rest is unexplained. V and J calls and clone size are as listed in that table; D and trimming were resolved from the DNA. The table for this sample lists 2 million to 2.5 million clones; approximately 93% of them were counted only once. The ten largest account for approximately 0.35% of the sample.

The donors were healthy, HIV-negative adults with no recently reported acute infections or vaccinations. Every donor was a Caucasian adult living in Nashville, Tennessee, USA. CD4+ T cells were enriched through magnetic negative selection, after which naive cells were positively selected on CD45RA and the remaining negative fraction served as the memory subset. Blood was collected by leukapheresis, and PBMCs were isolated by Ficoll-Histopaque density gradient centrifugation and then cryopreserved in liquid nitrogen vapor phase. Analytical flow cytometry was used to check the purity and quantity of each magnetically sorted T cell population. Genomic DNA was isolated from every sorted fraction and measured by UV absorbance on a Nanodrop 2000c. This clone was counted a single time. The specificity of this receptor is unknown. No much larger clone is present one base from it, and per-base qualities are unavailable.

The chain is encoded by TRBV25-1 joined to TRBJ1-5, with no reliable assignment of the D segment. Sequencing input: naive CD4+ T cells from PBMCs. Reading the label with the study, this specimen's cell subset or site is: CD45RA+ positively selected. This receptor was taken from a man aged 18 to 35 in good health. Some clones in this sample may be carry-over from other donors' samples. The bases are TGTGCCAGCAGTGAGAATAGCAATCAGCCCCAGCATTTT. Its amino acids are CASSENSNQPQHF.